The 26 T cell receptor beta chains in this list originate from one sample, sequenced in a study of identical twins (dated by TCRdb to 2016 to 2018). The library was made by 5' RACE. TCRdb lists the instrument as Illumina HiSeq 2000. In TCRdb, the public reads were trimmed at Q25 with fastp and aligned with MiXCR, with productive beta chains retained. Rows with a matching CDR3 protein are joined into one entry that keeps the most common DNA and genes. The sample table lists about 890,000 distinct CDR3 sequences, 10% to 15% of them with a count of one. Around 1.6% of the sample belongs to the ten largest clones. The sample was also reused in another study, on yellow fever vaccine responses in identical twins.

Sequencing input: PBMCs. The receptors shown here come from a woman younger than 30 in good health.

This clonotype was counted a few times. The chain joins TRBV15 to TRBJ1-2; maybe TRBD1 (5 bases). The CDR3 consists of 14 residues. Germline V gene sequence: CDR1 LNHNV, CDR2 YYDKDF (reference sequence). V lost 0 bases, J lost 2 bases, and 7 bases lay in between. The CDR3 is CATSREPGNYGYTF. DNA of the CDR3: TGTGCCACCAGCAGAGAGCCAGGGAACTATGGCTACACCTTC.

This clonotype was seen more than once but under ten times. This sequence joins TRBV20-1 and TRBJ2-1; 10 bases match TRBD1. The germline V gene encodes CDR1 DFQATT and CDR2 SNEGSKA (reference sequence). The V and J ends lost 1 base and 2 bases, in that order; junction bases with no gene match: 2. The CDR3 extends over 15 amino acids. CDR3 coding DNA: TGCAGTGCTAGAGGCGGGACAGGGGCCTACAATGAGCAGTTCTTC. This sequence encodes CSARGGTGAYNEQFF.

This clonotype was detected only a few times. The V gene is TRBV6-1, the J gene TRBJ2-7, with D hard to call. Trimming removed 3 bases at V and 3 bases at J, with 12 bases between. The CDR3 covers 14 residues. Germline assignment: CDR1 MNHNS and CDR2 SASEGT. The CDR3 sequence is CASSELGFLYEQYF. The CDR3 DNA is TGTGCCAGCAGTGAGTTGGGGTTCCTCTACGAGCAGTACTTC.

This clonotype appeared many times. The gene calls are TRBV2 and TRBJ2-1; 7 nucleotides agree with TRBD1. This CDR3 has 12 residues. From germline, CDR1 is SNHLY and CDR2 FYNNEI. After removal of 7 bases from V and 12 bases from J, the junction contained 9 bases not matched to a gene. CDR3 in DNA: TGTGCCAGCACATACACGGGGACAGTGCAGTTCTTC. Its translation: CASTYTGTVQFF.

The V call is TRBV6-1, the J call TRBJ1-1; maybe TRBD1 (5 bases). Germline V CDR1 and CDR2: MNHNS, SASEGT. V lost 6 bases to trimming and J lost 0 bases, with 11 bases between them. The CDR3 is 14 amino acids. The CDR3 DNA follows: TGTGCCAGCAGACAGGCCCTAATGAACACTGAAGCTTTCTTT. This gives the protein CASRQALMNTEAFF.

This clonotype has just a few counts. CDR3 sequence (DNA): TGTGCCAGCAGCTTAGCTTGGACTAGCGTACAAGAGACCCAGTACTTC. It translates to CASSLAWTSVQETQYF. The chain combines TRBV7-8 with TRBJ2-5, with 9 bases matching TRBD2. CDR3 length: 16 amino acids. The ends lost 0 bases at V and 2 bases at J; junction bases unmatched: 4. The germline V gene encodes CDR1 SGHVS and CDR2 FQNEAQ.

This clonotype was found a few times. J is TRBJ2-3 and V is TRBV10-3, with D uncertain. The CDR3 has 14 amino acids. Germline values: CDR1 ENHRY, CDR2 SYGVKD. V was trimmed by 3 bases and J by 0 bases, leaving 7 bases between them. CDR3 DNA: TGTGCCATCAGTGAACCCATGAGCACAGATACGCAGTATTTT. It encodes CAISEPMSTDTQYF.

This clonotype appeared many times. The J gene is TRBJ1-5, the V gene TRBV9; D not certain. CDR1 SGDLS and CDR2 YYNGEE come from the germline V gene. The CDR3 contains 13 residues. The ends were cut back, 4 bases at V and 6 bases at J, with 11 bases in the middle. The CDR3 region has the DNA TGTGCCAGCAGCCCAGATTTCCGTCAGCCCCAGCATTTT. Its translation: CASSPDFRQPQHF.

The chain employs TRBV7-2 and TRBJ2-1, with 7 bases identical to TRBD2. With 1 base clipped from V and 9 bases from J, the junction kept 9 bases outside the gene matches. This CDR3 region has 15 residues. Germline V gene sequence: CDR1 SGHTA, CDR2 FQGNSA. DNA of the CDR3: TGTGCCAGCAGCTTAGAGACTAGCTCCTGGAGTGAGCAGTTCTTC. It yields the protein CASSLETSSWSEQFF.

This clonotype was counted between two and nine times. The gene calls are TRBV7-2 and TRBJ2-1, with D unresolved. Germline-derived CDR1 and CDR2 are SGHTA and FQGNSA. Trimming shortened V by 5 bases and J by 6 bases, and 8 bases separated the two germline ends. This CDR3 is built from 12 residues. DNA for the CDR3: TGTGCCAGCAGCACGCGATTCAATGAGCAGTTCTTC. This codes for CASSTRFNEQFF.

The CDR3 loop reads CASSDQGATTQYF. Written as DNA, the CDR3 is TGTGCCAGCAGCGATCAGGGGGCGACTACGCAGTATTTT. The V call is TRBV11-3, the J call TRBJ2-3; 8 positions agree with TRBD1. Germline loops: CDR1 SGHNT, CDR2 YENEEA. The CDR3 loop spans 13 amino acids. With V trimmed by 5 bases and J by 8 bases, 6 bases remained unmatched.

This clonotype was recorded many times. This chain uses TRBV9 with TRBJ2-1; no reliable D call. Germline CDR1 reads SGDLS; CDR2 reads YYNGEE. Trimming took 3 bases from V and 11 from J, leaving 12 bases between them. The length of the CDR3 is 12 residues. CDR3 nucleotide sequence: TGTGCCAGCAGCGCCGATCAGGATCAGCAGTTCTTC. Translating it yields CASSADQDQQFF.

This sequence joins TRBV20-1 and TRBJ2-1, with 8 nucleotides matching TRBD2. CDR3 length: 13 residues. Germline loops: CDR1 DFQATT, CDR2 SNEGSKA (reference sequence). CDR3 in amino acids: CITSSGSYNEQFF. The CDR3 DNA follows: TGCATTACCTCTAGCGGGTCCTACAATGAGCAGTTCTTC.

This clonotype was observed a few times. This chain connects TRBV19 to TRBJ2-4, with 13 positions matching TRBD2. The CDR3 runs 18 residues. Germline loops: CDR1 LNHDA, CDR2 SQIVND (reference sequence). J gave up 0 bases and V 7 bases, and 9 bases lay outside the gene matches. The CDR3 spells CASKTSGRVSLAKNIQYF. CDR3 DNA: TGTGCCAGTAAAACTAGCGGGAGGGTGAGTCTAGCCAAAAACATTCAGTACTTC.

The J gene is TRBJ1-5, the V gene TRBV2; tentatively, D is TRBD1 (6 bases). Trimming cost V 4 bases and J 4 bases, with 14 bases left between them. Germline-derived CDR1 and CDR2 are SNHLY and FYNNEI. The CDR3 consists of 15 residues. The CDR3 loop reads CASSVGRTENQPQHF. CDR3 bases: TGTGCCAGCAGTGTTGGTAGGACAGAGAATCAGCCCCAGCATTTT.

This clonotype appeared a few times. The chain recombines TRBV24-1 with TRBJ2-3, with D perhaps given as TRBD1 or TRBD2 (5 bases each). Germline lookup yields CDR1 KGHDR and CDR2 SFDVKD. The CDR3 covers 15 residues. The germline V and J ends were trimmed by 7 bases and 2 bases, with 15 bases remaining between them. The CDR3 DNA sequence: TGTGCCACCAGCGGGGCCAGCTGGCCCACAGATACGCAGTATTTT. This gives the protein CATSGASWPTDTQYF.

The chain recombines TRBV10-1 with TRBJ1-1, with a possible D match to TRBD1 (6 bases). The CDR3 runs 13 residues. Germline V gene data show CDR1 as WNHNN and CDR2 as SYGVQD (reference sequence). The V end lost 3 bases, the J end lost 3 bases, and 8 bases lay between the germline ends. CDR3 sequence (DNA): TGCGCCAGCAGTGAAGACAGGTACACTGAAGCTTTCTTT. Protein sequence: CASSEDRYTEAFF.

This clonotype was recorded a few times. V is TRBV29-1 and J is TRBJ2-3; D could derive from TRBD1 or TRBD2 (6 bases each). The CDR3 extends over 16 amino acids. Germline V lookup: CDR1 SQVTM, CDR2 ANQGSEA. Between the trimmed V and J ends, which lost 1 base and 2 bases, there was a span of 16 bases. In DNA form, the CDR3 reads TGCAGCGTTGAAGGCTCGGGGGCGTCTGTCACAGATACGCAGTATTTT. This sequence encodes CSVEGSGASVTDTQYF.

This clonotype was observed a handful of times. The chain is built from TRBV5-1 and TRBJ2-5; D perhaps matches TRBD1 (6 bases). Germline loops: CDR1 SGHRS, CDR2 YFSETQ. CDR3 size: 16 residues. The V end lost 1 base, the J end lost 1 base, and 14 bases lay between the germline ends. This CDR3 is CASSLSRTAVQETQYF. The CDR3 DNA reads TGCGCCAGCAGCTTGTCACGGACAGCCGTCCAAGAGACCCAGTACTTC.

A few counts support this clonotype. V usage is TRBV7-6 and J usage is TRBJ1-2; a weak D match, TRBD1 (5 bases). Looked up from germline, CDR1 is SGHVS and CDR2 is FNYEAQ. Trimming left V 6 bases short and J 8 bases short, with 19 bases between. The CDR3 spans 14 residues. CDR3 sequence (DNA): TGTGCCAGCAGTTCTACCGGGACCGCGGGGGGCTACACCTTC. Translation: CASSSTGTAGGYTF.

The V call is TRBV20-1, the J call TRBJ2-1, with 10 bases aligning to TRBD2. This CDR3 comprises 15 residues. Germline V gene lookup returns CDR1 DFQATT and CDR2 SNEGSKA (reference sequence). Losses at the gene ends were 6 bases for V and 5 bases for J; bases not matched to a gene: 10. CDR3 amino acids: CSASFSGGIHNEQFF. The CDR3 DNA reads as TGCAGTGCCAGCTTTAGCGGGGGGATCCACAATGAGCAGTTCTTC.

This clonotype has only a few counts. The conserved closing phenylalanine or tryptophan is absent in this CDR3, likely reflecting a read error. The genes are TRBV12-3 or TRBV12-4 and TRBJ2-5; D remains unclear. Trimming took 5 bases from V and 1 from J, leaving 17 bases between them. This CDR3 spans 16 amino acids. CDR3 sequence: CASSLENRAFQETQYL. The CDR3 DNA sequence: TGTGCCAGCAGTCTAGAAAACCGGGCCTTCCAAGAGACCCAGTACCTC.

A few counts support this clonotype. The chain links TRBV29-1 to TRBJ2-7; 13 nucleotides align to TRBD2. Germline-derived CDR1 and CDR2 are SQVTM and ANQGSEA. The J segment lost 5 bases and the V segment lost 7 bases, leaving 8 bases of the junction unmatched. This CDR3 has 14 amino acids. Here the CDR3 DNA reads TGCAGCGCTCAACTAGCGGGAGGGCCCCACGAGCAGTACTTC. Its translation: CSAQLAGGPHEQYF.

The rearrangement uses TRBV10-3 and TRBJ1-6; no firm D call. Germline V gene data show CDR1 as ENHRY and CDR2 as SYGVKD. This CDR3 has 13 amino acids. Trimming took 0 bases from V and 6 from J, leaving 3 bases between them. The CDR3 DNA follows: TGTGCCATCAGTGAGTCGCCTAATTCACCCCTCCACTTT. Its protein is CAISESPNSPLHF.

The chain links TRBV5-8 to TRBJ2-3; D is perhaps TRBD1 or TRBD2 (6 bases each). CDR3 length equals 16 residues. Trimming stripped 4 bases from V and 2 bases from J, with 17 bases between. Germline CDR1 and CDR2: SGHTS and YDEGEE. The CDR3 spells CASSLRGAQITDTQYF. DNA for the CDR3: TGTGCCAGCAGCCTGAGGGGGGCGCAGATCACAGATACGCAGTATTTT.

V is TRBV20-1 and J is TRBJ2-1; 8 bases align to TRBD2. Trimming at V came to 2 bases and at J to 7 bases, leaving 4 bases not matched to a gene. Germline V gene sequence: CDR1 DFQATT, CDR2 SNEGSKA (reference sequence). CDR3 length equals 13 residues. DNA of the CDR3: TGCAGTGCTAGAAGCCCTAGCGGGAATGAGCAGTTCTTC. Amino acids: CSARSPSGNEQFF.